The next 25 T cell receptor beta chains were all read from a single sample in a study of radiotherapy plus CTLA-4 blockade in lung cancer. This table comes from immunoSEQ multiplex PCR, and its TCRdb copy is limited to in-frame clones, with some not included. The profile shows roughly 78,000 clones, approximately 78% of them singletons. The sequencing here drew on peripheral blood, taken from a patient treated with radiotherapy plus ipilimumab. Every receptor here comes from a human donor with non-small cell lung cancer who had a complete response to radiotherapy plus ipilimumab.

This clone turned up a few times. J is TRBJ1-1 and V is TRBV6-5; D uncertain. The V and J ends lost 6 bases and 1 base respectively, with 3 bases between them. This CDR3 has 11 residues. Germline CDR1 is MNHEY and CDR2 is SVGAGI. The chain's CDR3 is CASRRNTEAFF. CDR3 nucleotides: TGTGCCAGCAGGCGGAACACTGAAGCTTTCTTT.

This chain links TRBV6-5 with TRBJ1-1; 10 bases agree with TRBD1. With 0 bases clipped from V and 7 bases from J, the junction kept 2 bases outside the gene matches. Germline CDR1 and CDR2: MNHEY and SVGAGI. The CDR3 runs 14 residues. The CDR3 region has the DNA TGTGCCAGCAGTTACTCGACAGGGGGCTATGAAGCTTTCTTT. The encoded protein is CASSYSTGGYEAFF.

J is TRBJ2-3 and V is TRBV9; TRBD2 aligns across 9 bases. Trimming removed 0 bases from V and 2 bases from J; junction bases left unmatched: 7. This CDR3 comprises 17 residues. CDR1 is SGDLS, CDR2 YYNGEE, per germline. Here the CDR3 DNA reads TGTGCCAGCAGCGTAGATGTAGGCGGGGGGGCCACAGATACGCAGTATTTT. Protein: CASSVDVGGGATDTQYF.

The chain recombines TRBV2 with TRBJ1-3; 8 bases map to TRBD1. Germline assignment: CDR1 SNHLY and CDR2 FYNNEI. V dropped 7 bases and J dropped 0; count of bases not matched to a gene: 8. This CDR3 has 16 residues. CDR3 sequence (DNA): TGTGCCAGCACCTTGGACAGGGCAAACTCTGGAAACACCATATATTTT. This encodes CASTLDRANSGNTIYF.

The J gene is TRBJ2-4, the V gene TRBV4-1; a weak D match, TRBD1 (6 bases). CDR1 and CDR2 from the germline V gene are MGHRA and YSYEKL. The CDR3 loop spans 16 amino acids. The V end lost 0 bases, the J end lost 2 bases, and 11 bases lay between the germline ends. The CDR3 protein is CASSQDMGATKNIQYF. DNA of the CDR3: TGCGCCAGCAGCCAAGATATGGGGGCCACCAAAAACATTCAGTACTTC.

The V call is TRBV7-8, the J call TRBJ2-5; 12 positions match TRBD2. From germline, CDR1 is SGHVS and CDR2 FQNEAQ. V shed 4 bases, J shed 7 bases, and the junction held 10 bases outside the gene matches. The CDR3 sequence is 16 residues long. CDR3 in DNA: TGTGCCAGCAGCTACAGATCTAGCGGGGGGGACGTGACCCAGTACTTC. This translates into CASSYRSSGGDVTQYF.

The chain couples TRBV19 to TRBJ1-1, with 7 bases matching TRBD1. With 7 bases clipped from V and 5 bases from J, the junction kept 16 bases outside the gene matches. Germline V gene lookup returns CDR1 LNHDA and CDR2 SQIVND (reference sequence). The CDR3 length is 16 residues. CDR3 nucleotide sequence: TGTGCCAGTATCCCCAGAAGGGGGCGACCTACGACTGAAGCTTTCTTT. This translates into CASIPRRGRPTTEAFF.

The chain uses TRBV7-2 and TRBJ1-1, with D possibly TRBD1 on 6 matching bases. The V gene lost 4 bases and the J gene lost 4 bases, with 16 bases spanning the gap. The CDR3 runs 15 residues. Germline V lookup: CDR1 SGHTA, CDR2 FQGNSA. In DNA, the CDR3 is TGTGCCAGCAGCTGGCTGCGGGGGGCAGGCACTGAAGCTTTCTTT. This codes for CASSWLRGAGTEAFF.

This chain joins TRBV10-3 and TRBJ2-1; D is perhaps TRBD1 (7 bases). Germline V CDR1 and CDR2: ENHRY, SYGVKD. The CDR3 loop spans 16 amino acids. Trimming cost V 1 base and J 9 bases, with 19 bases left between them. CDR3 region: CAISEFRQGVGSEQFF. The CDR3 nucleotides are TGTGCCATCAGTGAGTTTAGGCAGGGGGTCGGGAGTGAGCAGTTCTTC.

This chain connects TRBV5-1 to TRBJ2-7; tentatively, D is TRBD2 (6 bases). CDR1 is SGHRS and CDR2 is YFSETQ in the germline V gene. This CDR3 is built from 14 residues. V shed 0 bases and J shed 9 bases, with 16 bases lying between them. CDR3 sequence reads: CASSLGGTGQGQYF. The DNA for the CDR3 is TGCGCCAGCAGCTTGGGGGGGACTGGCCAAGGGCAGTACTTC.

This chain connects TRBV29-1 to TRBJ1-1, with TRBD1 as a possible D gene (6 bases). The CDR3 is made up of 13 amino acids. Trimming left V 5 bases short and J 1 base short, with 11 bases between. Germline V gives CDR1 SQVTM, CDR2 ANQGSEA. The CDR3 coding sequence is TGCAGCGTTATGGGACACCAGAACACTGAAGCTTTCTTT. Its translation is CSVMGHQNTEAFF.

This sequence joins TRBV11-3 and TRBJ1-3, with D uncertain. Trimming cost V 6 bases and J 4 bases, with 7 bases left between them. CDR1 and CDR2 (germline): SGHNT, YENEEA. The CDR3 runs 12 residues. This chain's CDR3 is CASRGRGNTIYF. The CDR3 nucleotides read TGTGCCAGCAGAGGGAGAGGAAACACCATATATTTT.

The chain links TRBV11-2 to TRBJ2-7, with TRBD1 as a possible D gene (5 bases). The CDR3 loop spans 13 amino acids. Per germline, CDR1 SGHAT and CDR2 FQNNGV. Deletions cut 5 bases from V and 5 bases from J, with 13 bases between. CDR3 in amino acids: CASSIQVSNEQYV. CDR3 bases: TGTGCCAGCAGCATACAGGTTTCCAACGAGCAGTACGTC.

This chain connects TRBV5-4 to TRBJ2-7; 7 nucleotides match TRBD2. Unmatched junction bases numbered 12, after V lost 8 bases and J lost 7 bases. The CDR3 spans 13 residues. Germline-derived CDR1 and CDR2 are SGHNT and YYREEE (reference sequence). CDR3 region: CARIKWREGEQYV. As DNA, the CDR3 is TGTGCCAGGATAAAATGGAGGGAGGGGGAGCAGTACGTC.

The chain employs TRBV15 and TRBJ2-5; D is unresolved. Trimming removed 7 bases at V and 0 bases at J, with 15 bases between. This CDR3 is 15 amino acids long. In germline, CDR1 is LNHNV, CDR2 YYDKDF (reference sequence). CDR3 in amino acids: CATTNQVMDQETQYF. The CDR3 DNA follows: TGTGCCACCACCAACCAGGTGATGGACCAAGAGACCCAGTACTTC.

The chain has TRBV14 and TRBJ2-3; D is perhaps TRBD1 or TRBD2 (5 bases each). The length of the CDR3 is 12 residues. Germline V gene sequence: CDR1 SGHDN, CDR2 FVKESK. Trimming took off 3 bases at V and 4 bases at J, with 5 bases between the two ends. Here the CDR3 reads CASSQGPDTQYF. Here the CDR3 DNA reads TGTGCCAGCAGCCAGGGACCAGATACGCAGTATTTT.

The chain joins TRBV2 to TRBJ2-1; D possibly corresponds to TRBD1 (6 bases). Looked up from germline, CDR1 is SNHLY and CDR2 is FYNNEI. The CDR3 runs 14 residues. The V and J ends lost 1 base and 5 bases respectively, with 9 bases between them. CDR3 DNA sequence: TGTGCCAGCAGTGAAGAACAGGGAGACAATGAGCAGTTCTTC. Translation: CASSEEQGDNEQFF.

DNA of the CDR3: TGCGCCAGCAGCTTGGACACCAACACCGGGGAGCTGTTTTTT. Its protein product is CASSLDTNTGELFF. This rearrangement joins TRBV5-1 to TRBJ2-2; D uncertain. Germline V gene data show CDR1 as SGHRS and CDR2 as YFSETQ. V was cut by 0 bases and J by 2 bases, with 5 bases left in between. The CDR3 contains 14 residues.

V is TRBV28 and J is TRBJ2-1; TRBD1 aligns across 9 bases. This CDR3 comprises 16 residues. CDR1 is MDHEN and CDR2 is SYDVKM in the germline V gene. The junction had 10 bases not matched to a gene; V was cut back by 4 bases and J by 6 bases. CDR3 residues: CASSSGQGATVNEQFF. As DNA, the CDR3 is TGTGCCAGCAGTTCGGGACAGGGAGCGACGGTCAATGAGCAGTTCTTC.

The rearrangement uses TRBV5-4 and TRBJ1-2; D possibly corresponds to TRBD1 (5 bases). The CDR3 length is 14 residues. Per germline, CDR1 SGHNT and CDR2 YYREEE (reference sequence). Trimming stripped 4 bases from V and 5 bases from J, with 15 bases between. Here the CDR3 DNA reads TGTGCCAGCAGCCCCCCGGGGAAGGGGTATGGCTACACCTTC. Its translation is CASSPPGKGYGYTF.

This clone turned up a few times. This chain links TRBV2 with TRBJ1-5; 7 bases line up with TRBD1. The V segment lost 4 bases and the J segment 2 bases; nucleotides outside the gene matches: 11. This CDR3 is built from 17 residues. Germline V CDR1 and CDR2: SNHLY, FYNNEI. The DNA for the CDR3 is TGTGCCAGCAGTGGACAGGGAGTAGTCGCTGGCAATCAGCCCCAGCATTTT. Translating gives CASSGQGVVAGNQPQHF.

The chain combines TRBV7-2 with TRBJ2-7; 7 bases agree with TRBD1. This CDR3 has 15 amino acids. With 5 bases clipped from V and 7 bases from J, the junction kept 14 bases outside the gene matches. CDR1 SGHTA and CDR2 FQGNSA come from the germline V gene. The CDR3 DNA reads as TGTGCCAGCAGCCCCGGGCGACAGGGTGGCCGGGAGCAGTACTTC. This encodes CASSPGRQGGREQYF.

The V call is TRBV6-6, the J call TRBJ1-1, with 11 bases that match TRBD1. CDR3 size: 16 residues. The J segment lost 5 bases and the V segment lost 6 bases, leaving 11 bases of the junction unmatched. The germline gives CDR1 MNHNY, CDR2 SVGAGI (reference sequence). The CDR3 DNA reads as TGTGCCAGCAGCCGGGACAGGGGGGTATCCTCTACTGAAGCTTTCTTT. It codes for CASSRDRGVSSTEAFF.

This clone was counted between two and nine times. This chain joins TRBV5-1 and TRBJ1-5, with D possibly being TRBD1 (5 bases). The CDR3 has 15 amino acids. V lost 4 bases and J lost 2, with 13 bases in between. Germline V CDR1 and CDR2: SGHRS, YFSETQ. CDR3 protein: CASSPEGSGNQPQHF. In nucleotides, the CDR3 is TGCGCCAGCAGCCCGGAGGGGTCGGGCAATCAGCCCCAGCATTTT.

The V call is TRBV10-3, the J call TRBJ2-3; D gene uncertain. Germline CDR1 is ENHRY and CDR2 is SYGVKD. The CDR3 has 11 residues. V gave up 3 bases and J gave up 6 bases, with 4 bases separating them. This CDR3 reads CAISETDTQYF. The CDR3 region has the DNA TGTGCCATCAGTGAAACTGATACGCAGTATTTT.